Listed here is a single T cell receptor (beta chain). The antigen is undetermined. This CDR3 comprises 13 residues. CDR1 MNHNS and CDR2 SASEGT come from the germline V gene. V was clipped by 11 bases and J by 3 bases, with 14 bases between them. The data belong to a study of cytomegalovirus exposure and HLA in healthy donors. Whole-study results and caveats: Previously analyzed data showed that most TCR beta V segments were productive at a frequency of about 90% or about 30%.

This PCR relied on a set of 60 Vbeta primers and 13 Jbeta primers. Only in-frame clones appear in the TCRdb table, and some are missing; sequencing was by immunoSEQ multiplex PCR. Among some 110,000 clones, around 72% were seen once, and the ten largest hold 2% to 2.5%. The chain is built from TRBV6-1 and TRBJ1-5; no reliable D call. Source material: PBMCs. The TCR originated in a man younger than 45 in good health and CMV-seronegative. The CDR3 reads CAGAGGFNQPQHF. DNA for the CDR3: TGTGCCGGCGCGGGCGGCTTCAATCAGCCCCAGCATTTT.